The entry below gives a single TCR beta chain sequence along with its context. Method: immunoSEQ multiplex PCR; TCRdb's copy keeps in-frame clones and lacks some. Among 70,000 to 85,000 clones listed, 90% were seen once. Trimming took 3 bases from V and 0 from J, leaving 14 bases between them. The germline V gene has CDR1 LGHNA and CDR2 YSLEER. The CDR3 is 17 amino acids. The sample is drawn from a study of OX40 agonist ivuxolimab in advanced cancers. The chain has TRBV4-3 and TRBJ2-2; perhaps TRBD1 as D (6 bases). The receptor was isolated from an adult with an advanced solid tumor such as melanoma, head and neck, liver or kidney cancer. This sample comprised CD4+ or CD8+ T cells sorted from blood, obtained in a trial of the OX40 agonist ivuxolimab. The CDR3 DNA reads TGCGCCAGCAGCCATAGAACCGGGACACCGAACACCGGGGAGCTGTTTTTT. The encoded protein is CASSHRTGTPNTGELFF.